The clone carrying this T cell receptor (beta chain) came up many times. TCRdb reprocessed the reads with MiXCR, giving one entry per CDR3 protein. The sample consists of under 200,000 distinct CDR3 sequences, approximately 9.7% of them appearing once. The data belong to a study of T cell repertoires in cytomegalovirus infection. This CDR3 comprises 14 residues. The V gene's germline CDR1 is SEHNR and CDR2 FQNEAQ (reference sequence). Trimming shortened V by 2 bases and J by 4 bases, and 11 bases separated the two germline ends. Sequenced input: PBMCs. The sequence was collected from a human donor in good health (CMV status not recorded). Some clones in this sample may be carry-over from other donors' samples. The rearrangement joins TRBV7-9 to TRBJ1-1; tentatively, D is TRBD1 (5 bases). CDR3 bases: TGTGCCAGCAGCTTACTAGGGGTGGGCACTGAAGCTTTCTTT. Translating it yields CASSLLGVGTEAFF.